This T cell receptor (beta chain) was documented in a study of T cell changes during pregnancy in multiple sclerosis. The CDR3 loop spans 13 amino acids. J was trimmed by 6 bases and V by 4 bases; bases with no gene match: 5. Germline values: CDR1 GTSNPN, CDR2 SVGIG (reference sequence). Sequencing was performed with immunoSEQ multiplex PCR; in TCRdb, only in-frame clones are kept and a portion is missing. The sample has under 85,000 clones; 94% are singletons. This clone has just a few counts. The sequences come from peripheral blood, collected in the third trimester of pregnancy. The sequence was collected from a female donor with multiple sclerosis, enrolled in a pregnancy study. This chain connects TRBV30 to TRBJ1-2; 10 bases align to TRBD1. The CDR3 spells CAWTFGTGDGYTF. CDR3 sequence (DNA): TGTGCCTGGACTTTTGGGACAGGGGATGGCTACACCTTC.